The clone carrying this T cell receptor beta chain was observed a few times. The antigen remains unidentified. The sample belongs to a study of cytomegalovirus exposure and HLA in healthy donors. As for the study in general: Unique TCRs numbering some 77 million, obtained from HLA-typed donors, made up an early data release.

Trimming took 4 bases from V and 2 from J, leaving 15 bases between them. The germline gives CDR1 SEHNR, CDR2 FQNEAQ (reference sequence). The CDR3 loop spans 15 amino acids. Vbeta (60) and Jbeta (13) primers were used in the PCR. Authors' analysis steps: The count from a later analysis was 79 million or so unique TCR beta chains, some 11 million of them shared. Some clones are missing from TCRdb's copy, which holds only in-frame ones; the method was immunoSEQ multiplex PCR. The V and J calls and the clone size are those of that table, but D and trimming were determined from the DNA. Of 220,000 or so clones detected, about 77% appear once; the ten largest clones hold approximately 1.9%. Study conclusions and caveats: Researchers catalogued 164 TCR beta chains as cytomegalovirus-associated.

The V gene is TRBV7-9, the J gene TRBJ2-7; tentatively, D is TRBD1 (7 bases). The source material was PBMCs. The sequence came from a woman aged 25 to 39 in good health and CMV-seronegative. CDR3 sequence reads: CASSSRQGGTYEQYF. The CDR3 DNA is TGTGCCAGCAGCTCCCGGCAGGGGGGCACCTACGAGCAGTACTTC.